These 8 T cell receptor beta chains share one sample of origin, sequenced in a study of shared clonotypes between healthy human individuals. Sequencing used immunoSEQ multiplex PCR; TCRdb keeps in-frame clones, though not all of them. Counted here are about 1.5 million clones, around 95% occurring once; the ten biggest clones make up roughly 1.2%. Sequencing was done on a sample of naive CD4+ T cells sorted from blood. Subset indicated: CD45RA+ positively selected. All receptors derive from a man aged 30 to 39 in good health.

The rearrangement uses TRBV27 and TRBJ2-7; a possible D gene is TRBD2 (6 bases). The V gene lost 6 bases and the J gene lost 2 bases, with 20 bases spanning the gap. There are 16 residues in the CDR3. Germline V lookup: CDR1 MNHEY, CDR2 SMNVEV (reference sequence). The CDR3 DNA sequence: TGTGCCAGCAGACGGAGTCGTTCGGGAGAGGCCTACGAGCAGTACTTC. It translates to CASRRSRSGEAYEQYF.

In DNA, the CDR3 is TGTGCCAGCAGATGGGGGGTAAGTATCACTGAAGCTTTCTTT. It translates to CASRWGVSITEAFF. The chain recombines TRBV5-7 with TRBJ1-1, with a weak D call TRBD1 (5 bases). TRBV5-7 counts as an open reading frame of uncertain function. This CDR3 is built from 14 residues. Trimming left V 5 bases short and J 4 bases short, with 15 bases between.

The chain couples TRBV7-8 to TRBJ2-7; TRBD2 might be the D (5 bases). The germline V and J ends were trimmed by 1 base and 2 bases, with 9 bases remaining between them. The CDR3 totals 14 residues. Germline V gene sequence: CDR1 SGHVS, CDR2 FQNEAQ. The CDR3 DNA follows: TGTGCCAGCAGCTTAGGCGGGTCACCCTACGAGCAGTACTTC. Its translation: CASSLGGSPYEQYF.

To note about this clone: Different DNA sequences within this sample yield the same CDR3. V and J are TRBV5-1 and TRBJ2-7, with D uncertain. Germline loops: CDR1 SGHRS, CDR2 YFSETQ. V was cut by 0 bases and J by 6 bases, with 4 bases left in between. The length of the CDR3 is 11 residues. DNA for the CDR3: TGCGCCAGCAGCTTGGACAGCGAGCAGTACTTC. Translation: CASSLDSEQYF.

The V call is TRBV5-1, the J call TRBJ2-1, with 12 bases lining up with TRBD2. V lost 4 bases, J lost 7 bases, and 9 bases stayed unmatched. The CDR3 runs to 16 residues. Per germline, CDR1 SGHRS and CDR2 YFSETQ. Written as DNA, the CDR3 is TGCGCCAGCAGCAGCCGGACTAGCGGGGTTCGGAATGAGCAGTTCTTC. Its protein is CASSSRTSGVRNEQFF.

There are a few counts of this clone. The rearrangement uses TRBV7-9 and TRBJ2-1, with D possibly matching TRBD1 (6 bases). This CDR3 spans 12 amino acids. Looked up from germline, CDR1 is SEHNR and CDR2 is FQNEAQ (reference sequence). Trimming pared 1 base from V and 15 bases from J, leaving 13 bases between. The CDR3 reads CASSLVVRGLFF. The CDR3 region has the DNA TGTGCCAGCAGCTTAGTGGTCAGGGGCTTGTTCTTC.

The V gene is TRBV7-9, the J gene TRBJ1-2; D might be TRBD1 (5 bases). The CDR3 consists of 15 residues. V lost 2 bases and J 3 bases, leaving 13 bases between the germline ends. The germline V gene has CDR1 SEHNR and CDR2 FQNEAQ (reference sequence). CDR3 loop: CASSLSGREHYGYTF. In DNA, the CDR3 is TGTGCCAGCAGCTTAAGCGGCAGGGAGCACTATGGCTACACCTTC. The full variable domain, rest sourced from reference TRBV7-9 and TRBJ1-2, is DTGVSQNPRHKITKRGQNVTFRCDPISEHNRLYWYRQTLGQGPEFLTYFQNEAQLEKSRLLSDRFSAERPKGSFSTLEIQRTEQGDSAMYLCASSLSGREHYGYTFGSGTRLTVV.

The chain recombines TRBV18 with TRBJ2-1, with D perhaps TRBD2 (6 bases). Germline V gene lookup returns CDR1 KGHSH and CDR2 LQKENI. There are 14 residues in the CDR3. Trimming took off 0 bases at V and 3 bases at J, with 6 bases between the two ends. The CDR3 sequence is CASSPPRDYNEQFF. The CDR3 DNA follows: TGTGCCAGCTCACCACCGCGGGACTACAATGAGCAGTTCTTC.